These T cell receptor beta chains were read from a single sample in a study of blood T cell repertoires in COVID-19. This table comes from immunoSEQ multiplex PCR, and its TCRdb copy is limited to in-frame clones, with some not included. The repertoire holds around 400,000 clones, with around 87% as singletons. Sequenced: peripheral blood. These receptors all come from a woman aged 55 to 70 with COVID-19, enrolled during active disease. Each CDR3 is given without its conserved first and last residue.

V: TRBV5-1; J: TRBJ1-2; CDR3: ASSRRGPDYGYT
V: TRBV15; J: TRBJ2-7; CDR3: ATSRGGTGVYEQY
V: TRBV3-1/TRBV3-2; J: TRBJ1-3; CDR3: ASSQGQGSGNTIY
V: TRBV28; J: TRBJ2-7; CDR3: ASSLVAGRHEQY
V: TRBV19; J: TRBJ1-1; CDR3: ASSMGPGGVSTEAF
V: TRBV2; J: TRBJ1-5; CDR3: ASGTDLDRVGQPQH
V: TRBV2; J: TRBJ1-2; CDR3: ASSMRQGNYGYT
V: TRBV6-5; J: TRBJ2-1; CDR3: ASSRTGDYNEQF
V: TRBV4-1; J: TRBJ1-5; CDR3: ASSQQGQGANQPQH
V: TRBV10-1; J: TRBJ2-2; CDR3: ASSAQRGNTGELF
V: TRBV6-5; J: TRBJ2-5; CDR3: ASSGTFQETQY
V: TRBV3-1/TRBV3-2; J: TRBJ1-2; CDR3: ASSHFDRGKGYT
V: TRBV5-4; J: TRBJ1-2; CDR3: ASTLTENNYGYT
V: TRBV28; J: TRBJ2-7; CDR3: GYHEQY
V: TRBV10-2; J: TRBJ1-2; CDR3: ASSGLTGTYGYT
V: TRBV4-1; J: TRBJ2-7; CDR3: ASSQEDRGPTEQY
V: TRBV2; J: TRBJ2-2; CDR3: ASSVTGPNTGELF
V: TRBV5-1; J: TRBJ1-6; CDR3: ASSLGDSFNSPLH
V: TRBV12-3/TRBV12-4; J: TRBJ2-3; CDR3: ASTTTDTQY
V: TRBV5-1; J: TRBJ1-2; CDR3: ASSLVVAGGYT
V: TRBV11-2; J: TRBJ2-7; CDR3: ASSSGLAGDYEQY
V: TRBV3-1/TRBV3-2; J: TRBJ2-7; CDR3: ASSYSYEQY
V: TRBV18; J: TRBJ1-5; CDR3: ASSPLGQGGNQPQH
V: TRBV5-4; J: TRBJ1-6; CDR3: ASSNRGGYNSPLH
V: TRBV11-2; J: TRBJ2-7; CDR3: ASKRGGLYEQY
V: TRBV5-1; J: TRBJ2-6; CDR3: ASSPGDGSSGANVLT
V: TRBV18; J: TRBJ1-5; CDR3: ASSPAGTGSLDNQPQH
V: TRBV7-6; J: TRBJ2-2; CDR3: ASSFLPPLAGATGELF
V: TRBV18; J: TRBJ2-7; CDR3: ASSGADINYEQY
V: TRBV11-3; J: TRBJ2-2; CDR3: ASSLRTGMPGELF
V: TRBV18; J: TRBJ2-7; CDR3: ASSPPYSSPFYEQY
V: TRBV18; J: TRBJ2-7; CDR3: ASSLGQGLSYEQY
V: TRBV7-6; J: TRBJ2-1; CDR3: ASSRGTGGYNEQF
V: TRBV5-4; J: TRBJ1-1; CDR3: ASSPDSYTEAF
V: TRBV5-1; J: TRBJ2-2; CDR3: ASSSRLQGGELF
V: TRBV7-9; J: TRBJ1-5; CDR3: ASSLSLPGQGRRAQPQH
V: TRBV27; J: TRBJ2-5; CDR3: ASSGPGKGRETQY
V: TRBV4-1; J: TRBJ2-7; CDR3: ASSQGGPESSYEQY
V: TRBV9; J: TRBJ2-1; CDR3: ASSALAGDYNEQF
V: TRBV28; J: TRBJ2-2; CDR3: ASSSRRDRVVGELF
V: TRBV3-1/TRBV3-2; J: TRBJ2-5; CDR3: ASSPRTLQETQY
V: TRBV27; J: TRBJ1-1; CDR3: ASSPWVGTGTEAF
V: TRBV5-1; J: TRBJ2-3; CDR3: ASSLGGRGGTDTQY
V: TRBV7-9; J: TRBJ2-2; CDR3: ASSLARDTGELF
V: TRBV19; J: TRBJ1-3; CDR3: ASSMWGPDSGNTIY
V: TRBV5-1; J: TRBJ2-1; CDR3: ASSPGLVWF
V: TRBV4-1; J: TRBJ2-1; CDR3: ASSQDFASYNEQF
V: TRBV5-4; J: TRBJ2-6; CDR3: ASSLEAGSSGANVLT
V: TRBV19; J: TRBJ2-6; CDR3: ASSYSSGANVLT